The 18 T cell receptor beta chains listed next were all sequenced from one sample in a study of T cell clonotyping in hematopoietic cell transplantation. Here immunoSEQ multiplex PCR was the method, and the copy in TCRdb shows in-frame clones only, minus some. The table lists some 27,000 clones, around 82% of them singletons. Time point denoted: recipient sample about 28 days before transplant, after cytoreduction. The source was peripheral blood mononuclear cells, collected before stem cell transplant. These receptors were obtained from a middle-aged man with acute myeloid leukemia. Some clones in this sample may be carry-over from other donors' samples.

This clone was seen just once. V and J are TRBV7-8 and TRBJ2-7; the D is unclear. CDR3 length equals 13 residues. Deletions cut 1 base from V and 9 bases from J, with 13 bases between. Germline V gene sequence: CDR1 SGHVS, CDR2 FQNEAQ. Here the CDR3 DNA reads TGTGCCAGCAGCTTAGTTACAGATGAGCGGCAGTACTTC. This translates into CASSLVTDERQYF. The full variable domain, rest sourced from reference TRBV7-8 and TRBJ2-7, is GAGVSQSPRYKVAKRGQDVALRCDPISGHVSLFWYQQALGQGPEFLTYFQNEAQLDKSGLPSDRFFAERPEGSVSTLKIQRTQQEDSAVYLCASSLVTDERQYFGPGTRLTVT.

The V call is TRBV11-2, the J call TRBJ1-2; 7 nucleotides agree with TRBD1. The CDR3 consists of 16 residues. V dropped 0 bases and J dropped 7; count of bases not matched to a gene: 11. Germline V CDR1 and CDR2: SGHAT, FQNNGV. The CDR3 DNA reads as TGTGCCAGCAGCTTAGAAGTCCCAGGGGGAGCTAGTGGCTACACCTTC. Translation: CASSLEVPGGASGYTF.

V usage is TRBV6-5 and J usage is TRBJ2-1; 13 nucleotides match TRBD2. Germline lookup yields CDR1 MNHEY and CDR2 SVGAGI. This CDR3 has 16 residues. Germline trimming cut 4 bases from V and 8 bases from J; bases unmatched to any gene: 8. The CDR3 DNA is TGTGCCAGCAGTTCCTTACTAGCGGGAGGGAATTATGAGCAGTTCTTC. Its translation: CASSSLLAGGNYEQFF.

V and J are TRBV6-5 and TRBJ1-1; D remains ambiguous. Germline-derived CDR1 and CDR2 are MNHEY and SVGAGI. This CDR3 comprises 13 residues. V was cut by 0 bases and J by 1 base, with 3 bases left in between. CDR3 sequence: CASSYSRNTEAFF. CDR3 coding DNA: TGTGCCAGCAGTTACTCACGGAACACTGAAGCTTTCTTT.

This chain joins TRBV5-1 and TRBJ2-6; 8 bases match TRBD1. The CDR3 totals 19 residues. CDR1 is SGHRS, CDR2 YFSETQ, per germline. J was trimmed by 0 bases and V by 2 bases; bases with no gene match: 10. The CDR3 DNA reads TGCGCCAGCAGCTTTTTCGGGCGACAGGGGAACTCTGGGGCCAACGTCCTGACTTTC. It is translated as CASSFFGRQGNSGANVLTF.

The rearrangement links TRBV5-1 to TRBJ2-2; D might be TRBD2 (6 bases). Germline V gene sequence: CDR1 SGHRS, CDR2 YFSETQ. CDR3 length: 16 amino acids. Trimming removed 0 bases at V and 4 bases at J, with 13 bases between. This CDR3 reads CASSLEGVGGTGELFF. CDR3 nucleotides: TGCGCCAGCAGCTTGGAAGGGGTCGGGGGCACCGGGGAGCTGTTTTTT.

In this sample, this clone turned up a few times. This chain links TRBV6-1 with TRBJ1-3; D unresolved. This CDR3 is 15 amino acids long. Germline V CDR1 and CDR2: MNHNS, SASEGT. Trimming stripped 8 bases from V and 0 bases from J, with 14 bases between. The CDR3 region is CASGWQHDSGNTIYF. CDR3 nucleotides: TGTGCCAGCGGGTGGCAGCATGACTCTGGAAACACCATATATTTT.

The V and J genes are TRBV13 and TRBJ1-3; D unclear. V was clipped by 2 bases and J by 0 bases, with 8 bases between them. Germline V lookup: CDR1 PRHDT, CDR2 FYEKMQ (reference sequence). The CDR3 spans 15 residues. The CDR3 bases are TGTGCCAGCAGCTTACAACCGAGCTCTGGAAACACCATATATTTT. Protein: CASSLQPSSGNTIYF.

Only a few counts were recorded for this clone. The chain couples TRBV14 to TRBJ2-7, with D possibly TRBD1 on 6 matching bases. V lost 2 bases, J lost 0 bases, and 8 bases lay in between. The CDR3 runs to 14 residues. Germline V gives CDR1 SGHDN, CDR2 FVKESK. The CDR3 spells CASSQWDNSYEQYF. DNA of the CDR3: TGTGCCAGCAGCCAATGGGACAACTCCTACGAGCAGTACTTC.

This chain uses TRBV19 with TRBJ2-2; 8 bases align to TRBD1. The length of the CDR3 is 15 residues. After removal of 1 base from V and 7 bases from J, the junction contained 5 bases not matched to a gene. Germline CDR1 is LNHDA and CDR2 is SQIVND (reference sequence). For the CDR3, the DNA is TGTGCCAGTAGTATAGTCCGACAGGGGAACGGGGAGCTGTTTTTT. Translating gives CASSIVRQGNGELFF.

The rearrangement links TRBV10-1 to TRBJ2-7; the match to TRBD1 covers 7 bases. The CDR3 has 14 amino acids. J lost 2 bases, V lost 8 bases, and 9 bases had no gene match. Germline CDR1 and CDR2: WNHNN and SYGVQD (reference sequence). CDR3 sequence: CASGKRDRAYEQYF. CDR3 nucleotide sequence: TGCGCCAGCGGAAAACGGGACAGAGCCTACGAGCAGTACTTC.

The V and J genes are TRBV10-3 and TRBJ2-6, with D unresolved. This CDR3 contains 15 residues. CDR1 and CDR2 from the germline V gene are ENHRY and SYGVKD. V was trimmed by 2 bases and J by 0 bases, leaving 5 bases between them. The CDR3 loop reads CAISERSSGANVLTF. The CDR3 nucleotides are TGTGCCATCAGTGAGAGGAGCTCTGGGGCCAACGTCCTGACTTTC.

The sample holds one count of this clone. The CDR3 here is CASSDNAGYTF. CDR3 nucleotides: TGTGCCAGCAGTGACAATGCTGGCTACACCTTC. This chain joins TRBV6-1 and TRBJ1-2; D unclear. Germline loops: CDR1 MNHNS, CDR2 SASEGT. The CDR3 spans 11 residues. Trimming took 3 bases from V and 7 from J, leaving 6 bases between them.

In its sample, this clone was seen a few times. This sequence joins TRBV9 and TRBJ2-7; TRBD2 aligns across 11 bases. V was clipped by 1 base and J by 6 bases; unmatched bases: 6. This CDR3 comprises 15 residues. Germline V gene data show CDR1 as SGDLS and CDR2 as YYNGEE. The CDR3 sequence is CASSVSVAGGREQYF. For the CDR3, the DNA is TGTGCCAGCAGCGTAAGCGTAGCGGGAGGGCGCGAGCAGTACTTC.

This clone appeared a few times. V usage is TRBV4-1 and J usage is TRBJ1-2; D gene ambiguous. The germline V gene has CDR1 MGHRA and CDR2 YSYEKL. CDR3 length: 16 amino acids. V shed 4 bases and J shed 8 bases, with 23 bases lying between them. The CDR3 coding sequence is TGCGCCAGCAGCCCGGAAAGGACCGAACTTCTGGAGGGCTACACCTTC. This gives the protein CASSPERTELLEGYTF.

This clone was detected only a few times. The V and J genes are TRBV5-1 and TRBJ2-2; 7 bases match TRBD1. The CDR3 consists of 15 residues. V was pared by 0 bases and J by 6 bases, with 5 bases of the junction left unmatched. Germline CDR1 is SGHRS and CDR2 is YFSETQ. The DNA of the CDR3 is TGCGCCAGCAGCTTGGCCCCGACAGGGTCCGGGGAGCTGTTTTTT. This codes for CASSLAPTGSGELFF.

The genes are TRBV5-1 and TRBJ1-4, with TRBD1 as a possible D gene (5 bases). CDR3 length: 15 residues. Germline V gene sequence: CDR1 SGHRS, CDR2 YFSETQ. The V gene lost 0 bases and the J gene lost 2 bases, with 8 bases spanning the gap. The CDR3 bases are TGCGCCAGCAGCTTGGGGGGGAGGACTAATGAAAAACTGTTTTTT. Translation gives CASSLGGRTNEKLFF.

The chain uses TRBV11-3 and TRBJ2-7; 7 bases are shared with TRBD1. Germline V gene data show CDR1 as SGHNT and CDR2 as YENEEA. Trimming removed 5 bases from V and 12 bases from J; junction bases left unmatched: 7. This CDR3 spans 11 amino acids. CDR3 protein: CASSLDRVLYF. The CDR3 bases are TGTGCCAGCAGCCTTGACAGGGTTCTGTACTTC.